This TCR beta chain comes out of a study of blood T cells in healthy people across ages. Overall study results and limits: Expanded clonotype changes were possibly confounded by unknown donor CMV status. Among long-lived donors, naive CD4+ cells were more numerous and diversity higher than in aged donors.

The use of a sample-barcoded 5' primer and a J-beta primer mix characterized a second PCR of roughly 6 to 11 cycles. TCRdb reprocessed the 5' RACE reads via MiXCR and lists one record per CDR3 protein. This sample carries about 570,000 distinct CDR3 sequences, 25% to 30% of them seen once, and the ten largest clones take approximately 17%. V gave up 5 bases and J gave up 5 bases; unmatched junction bases: 19. CDR3 size: 17 residues. The germline gives CDR1 SQVTM, CDR2 ANQGSEA. This clonotype has more than one count but fewer than ten. Its antigen is currently unknown. This receptor was taken from a woman in her 70s in good health. Sequences were obtained from blood. The rearrangement joins TRBV29-1 to TRBJ1-1; 8 bases are a match to TRBD1. The CDR3 DNA sequence: TGCAGCGTTTCCCCAATTGCGACAGGGGTGATTCTAACTGAAGCTTTCTTT. It codes for CSVSPIATGVILTEAFF.